The T cell receptor (beta chain) described here comes from a study of T cells in Graves' hyperthyroidism and ophthalmopathy. As for the study in general: Initial diagnosis, before any treatment, was when peripheral blood was collected. Study-wide results and limits: Clonotypes that were expanded in thyroid above 0.001 mostly appeared in blood too.

There are many counts of this clonotype. What it recognizes is unknown. Clinical symptoms, serum thyroxine, TRAb, thyroid ultrasound and orbital computed tomography informed diagnoses. Approximately 9.3 ml of fresh peripheral blood supplied the PBMCs. Amplified TCR beta CDR3 regions came from RNA transcripts. The HTBI primer set drove a first-round RT-PCR of the TCR CDR3. TCRdb used MiXCR to reprocess the multiplex PCR reads, holding one entry per CDR3 protein. Of around 370,000 distinct CDR3 sequences listed, about 18% are singletons. Germline V gives CDR1 SGHTA, CDR2 FQGTGA. With 5 bases removed from V and 0 bases from J, the gap between germline ends came to 12 bases. The CDR3 runs 15 residues.

V is TRBV7-3 and J is TRBJ2-3; D ambiguous. The specimen sequenced was blood. This clonotype was obtained from a man aged 18-30 years with Graves' ophthalmopathy. CDR3 nucleotide sequence: TGTGCCAGCAGCCCCACCCCCACAAGCACAGATACGCAGTATTTT. Its protein product is CASSPTPTSTDTQYF.